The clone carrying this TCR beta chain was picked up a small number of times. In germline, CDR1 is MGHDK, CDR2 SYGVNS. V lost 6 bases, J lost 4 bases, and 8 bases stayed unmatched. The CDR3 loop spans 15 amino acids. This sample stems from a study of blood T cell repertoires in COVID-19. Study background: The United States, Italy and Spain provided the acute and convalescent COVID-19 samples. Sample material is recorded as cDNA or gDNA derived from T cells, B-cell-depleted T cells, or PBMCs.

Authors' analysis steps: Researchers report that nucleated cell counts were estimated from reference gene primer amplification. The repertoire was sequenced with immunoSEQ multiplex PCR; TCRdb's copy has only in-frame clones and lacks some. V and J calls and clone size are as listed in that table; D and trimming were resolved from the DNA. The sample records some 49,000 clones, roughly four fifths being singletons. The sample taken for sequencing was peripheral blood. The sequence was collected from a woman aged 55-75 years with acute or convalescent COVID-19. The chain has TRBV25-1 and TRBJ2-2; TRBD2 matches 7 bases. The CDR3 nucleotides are TGTGCCAGCAGGGCTCGGGGGGAGGGCACCGGGGAGCTGTTTTTT. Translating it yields CASRARGEGTGELFF.